This TCR beta chain was identified during a study of blood T cells in healthy people across ages. The germline V gene has CDR1 DFQATT and CDR2 SNEGSKA (reference sequence). With V trimmed by 5 bases and J by 6 bases, 4 bases remained unmatched. This CDR3 spans 13 amino acids. Concerning this clonotype: A single base separates this from a much larger clone, so it may be a read error.

A J-beta primer mix and a sample-barcoded 5' primer were used in a second PCR of about 7 to 12 cycles. TCRdb called the 5' RACE reads again in MiXCR, with one record for every CDR3 protein. The table lists about 640,000 distinct CDR3 sequences, approximately 30% of them singletons. This TCR derives from a woman at least 80 years old in good health. Sequenced sample: blood. The V and J genes are TRBV20-1 and TRBJ2-1, with TRBD1 identical over 10 bases. CDR3 protein: CSAFRDRGNEQFF. The CDR3 coding sequence is TGCAGTGCTTTCCGGGACAGGGGCAATGAGCAGTTCTTC.